This T cell receptor beta chain was sequenced for a study of T cells expressing NK-cell markers. There are 16 residues in the CDR3. Looked up from germline, CDR1 is DFQATT and CDR2 is SNEGSKA (reference sequence). TCRdb reanalyzed the 5' RACE reads and collapses them to one entry per CDR3 protein, without DNA. This table holds fewer than 550,000 distinct CDR3 sequences. The rearrangement uses TRBV20-1 and TRBJ2-3; TCRdb designates TRBD1, a call that cannot be tested without DNA. Sequencing used blood T cells: a sorted CD56 or NKG2C T cell subset, CD4+ or CD8+ T cells, or bulk PBMC T cells (not recorded which). The origin of this receptor is a woman aged 45-60 years in good health. CDR3 amino acids: CSARRSSGSPGDTQYF.